Below, 19 T cell receptor beta chains from the same sample are listed, as sequenced in a study of shared clonotypes between healthy human individuals. Clones were read by immunoSEQ multiplex PCR, and TCRdb kept only the in-frame ones, dropping some. Altogether 800,000 to 950,000 clones are present, around 96% being singletons, with the ten largest covering less than 0.25%. Terminally differentiated effector memory CD45RA+ cells were excluded by CCR7 positive selection of CD45RO-negative cells. Sample: naive CD8+ T cells sorted from blood. These receptors were taken from a man younger than 45 in good health.

The chain has TRBV9 and TRBJ2-7; D may match TRBD1 or TRBD2 (5 bases each). CDR3 length equals 14 residues. Per the germline V gene, CDR1 is SGDLS and CDR2 is YYNGEE. The V gene lost 3 bases and the J gene lost 2 bases, with 12 bases spanning the gap. The CDR3 sequence: CASSEGPSTYEQYF. The DNA of the CDR3 is TGTGCCAGCAGCGAGGGACCATCAACCTACGAGCAGTACTTC.

This rearrangement joins TRBV12-5 to TRBJ1-1; 7 nucleotides agree with TRBD1. V shed 6 bases and J 10 bases; nucleotides not matched to a gene: 11. Germline V gives CDR1 LGHNT, CDR2 FRNRAP. This CDR3 contains 13 residues. Written as DNA, the CDR3 is TGTGCTAGTGGCGACACGCGAGACAGGGTAGCTTTCTTT. It yields the protein CASGDTRDRVAFF.

The chain combines TRBV27 with TRBJ1-1, with D perhaps TRBD1 (6 bases). The V gene's germline CDR1 is MNHEY and CDR2 SMNVEV (reference sequence). The CDR3 covers 14 residues. V lost 0 bases to trimming and J lost 4 bases, with 9 bases between them. The CDR3 region is CASSLSQGSTEAFF. As DNA, the CDR3 is TGTGCCAGCAGTTTATCGCAGGGGAGCACTGAAGCTTTCTTT.

The chain links TRBV14 to TRBJ2-3, with D tentatively TRBD2 (5 bases). V was trimmed by 2 bases and J by 0 bases, leaving 12 bases between them. From germline, CDR1 is SGHDN and CDR2 FVKESK. The CDR3 runs to 16 residues. CDR3 DNA: TGTGCCAGCAGCCAATTTCGCGGGTCTAGCACAGATACGCAGTATTTT. It is translated as CASSQFRGSSTDTQYF.

This clone is a singleton in its sample. This chain connects TRBV11-3 to TRBJ2-5; D is ambiguous. Germline CDR1 SGHNT, CDR2 YENEEA. V lost 1 base, J lost 2 bases, and 14 bases lay in between. This CDR3 has 16 amino acids. The CDR3 is CASSLAFMLDQETQYF. CDR3 DNA: TGTGCCAGCAGCTTAGCTTTTATGCTGGATCAAGAGACCCAGTACTTC.

This chain connects TRBV4-1 to TRBJ1-5; D gene unclear. The CDR3 extends over 14 amino acids. The V and J ends lost 1 base and 5 bases respectively, with 9 bases between them. The germline gives CDR1 MGHRA, CDR2 YSYEKL. CDR3 DNA sequence: TGCGCCAGCAGCCAAGCTTTGAGAGATCAGCCCCAGCATTTT. This translates into CASSQALRDQPQHF.

The rearrangement joins TRBV7-8 to TRBJ2-1; no reliable D call. This CDR3 is 14 amino acids long. Germline V gene lookup returns CDR1 SGHVS and CDR2 FQNEAQ. V was shortened by 3 bases and J by 2 bases, with 8 bases between the two germline ends. The CDR3 nucleotides read TGTGCCAGCAGCTTGCCGGGTGCCTACAATGAGCAGTTCTTC. This gives the protein CASSLPGAYNEQFF. The complete variable domain, with remaining parts taken from reference TRBV7-8 and TRBJ2-1, reads GAGVSQSPRYKVAKRGQDVALRCDPISGHVSLFWYQQALGQGPEFLTYFQNEAQLDKSGLPSDRFFAERPEGSVSTLKIQRTQQEDSAVYLCASSLPGAYNEQFFGPGTRLTVL.

The V and J genes are TRBV6-4 and TRBJ2-1; 11 bases align to TRBD2. The CDR3 runs 19 residues. With 4 bases clipped from V and 5 bases from J, the junction kept 16 bases outside the gene matches. CDR1 is MRHNA, CDR2 SNTAGT, per germline. This CDR3 reads CASSVYHPMTSGNDNEQFF. CDR3 DNA: TGTGCCAGCAGTGTCTACCACCCTATGACTAGCGGGAATGACAATGAGCAGTTCTTC.

The chain links TRBV7-9 to TRBJ2-1; TRBD2 matches at 7 bases. The V gene end was trimmed by 4 bases and the J gene end by 2 bases; junction bases not matched to a gene: 14. The CDR3 loop spans 18 amino acids. Germline V gene data show CDR1 as SEHNR and CDR2 as FQNEAQ (reference sequence). In nucleotides, the CDR3 is TGTGCCAGCAGCTCGGATTCATCGGGGCTAGCGGCCTACAATGAGCAGTTCTTC. Residues: CASSSDSSGLAAYNEQFF.

The chain combines TRBV15 with TRBJ2-1, with TRBD2 identical over 7 bases. There are 17 residues in the CDR3. The V and J ends lost 1 base and 2 bases, in that order; junction bases with no gene match: 8. CDR1 is LNHNV, CDR2 YYDKDF, per germline (reference sequence). The chain's CDR3 is CATSRVQGGVTYNEQFF. The CDR3 DNA is TGTGCCACCAGCAGAGTCCAGGGAGGGGTCACCTACAATGAGCAGTTCTTC.

CDR3 sequence reads: CASSFLGDDYEQYF. CDR3 sequence (DNA): TGTGCCAGCAGCTTTCTTGGGGACGACTACGAGCAGTACTTC. This sequence joins TRBV5-4 and TRBJ2-7; D might be TRBD1 or TRBD2, each matching 5 bases. Germline CDR1 is SGHNT and CDR2 is YYREEE (reference sequence). The V end lost 2 bases, the J end lost 3 bases, and 12 bases lay between the germline ends. This CDR3 has 14 residues.

The chain employs TRBV6-5 and TRBJ2-1; D not certain. Trimming left V 2 bases short and J 4 bases short, with 9 bases between. Germline V lookup: CDR1 MNHEY, CDR2 SVGAGI. The CDR3 length is 14 residues. The CDR3 is CASSYGSLYNEQFF. DNA of the CDR3: TGTGCCAGCAGTTACGGTAGCCTTTACAATGAGCAGTTCTTC.

To note about this clone: Different DNA sequences within this sample yield the same CDR3. V usage is TRBV7-9 and J usage is TRBJ2-1, with D perhaps matching TRBD2 (6 bases). The germline V and J ends were trimmed by 5 bases and 8 bases, with 10 bases remaining between them. From germline, CDR1 is SEHNR and CDR2 FQNEAQ (reference sequence). The CDR3 length is 12 residues. Here the CDR3 DNA reads TGTGCCAGCAGCCTACTAGCTTATGAGCAGTTCTTC. Protein: CASSLLAYEQFF. The complete variable domain, with remaining parts taken from reference TRBV7-9 and TRBJ2-1, reads DTGVSQNPRHKITKRGQNVTFRCDPISEHNRLYWYRQTLGQGPEFLTYFQNEAQLEKSRLLSDRFSAERPKGSFSTLEIQRTEQGDSAMYLCASSLLAYEQFFGPGTRLTVL.

This clone was counted only a few times. The chain joins TRBV2 to TRBJ1-4; the D gene is possibly TRBD1 (5 bases). Deletions cut 8 bases from V and 8 bases from J, with 18 bases between. CDR3 length equals 14 residues. The germline gives CDR1 SNHLY, CDR2 FYNNEI. The CDR3 bases are TGTGCCAGCGAGTTGGGCCGGGACGGAGAAAAACTGTTTTTT. As protein: CASELGRDGEKLFF.

The chain couples TRBV27 to TRBJ2-1; D perhaps matches TRBD1 (6 bases). V was shortened by 3 bases and J by 2 bases, with 14 bases between the two germline ends. Germline assignment: CDR1 MNHEY and CDR2 SMNVEV (reference sequence). The CDR3 is 16 amino acids. The CDR3 nucleotides read TGTGCCAGCAGTTTGTTGACAGGCTACACCTACAATGAGCAGTTCTTC. Translating gives CASSLLTGYTYNEQFF.

V gene TRBV29-1 combines with J gene TRBJ2-7; D is unclear. From germline, CDR1 is SQVTM and CDR2 ANQGSEA. V was trimmed by 6 bases and J by 6 bases, leaving 12 bases between them. This CDR3 comprises 11 residues. In nucleotides, the CDR3 is TGCAGCGTAGCTGGCCAAGGCGAGCAGTACTTC. Its protein is CSVAGQGEQYF.

The chain combines TRBV11-3 with TRBJ2-2; D gene uncertain. With 3 bases removed from V and 3 bases from J, the gap between germline ends came to 5 bases. Germline V gene data show CDR1 as SGHNT and CDR2 as YENEEA. The CDR3 consists of 13 residues. The DNA of the CDR3 is TGTGCCAGCAGCTTCTTCCACACCGGGGAGCTGTTTTTT. This codes for CASSFFHTGELFF.

The chain joins TRBV7-6 to TRBJ2-2, with 7 bases aligning to TRBD1. The germline CDR1 and CDR2 sequences are SGHVS and FNYEAQ. V was pared by 0 bases and J by 7 bases, with 5 bases of the junction left unmatched. CDR3 length equals 15 residues. The CDR3 region is CASSLAGGHVGELFF. The CDR3 nucleotides read TGTGCCAGCAGCTTAGCAGGGGGCCACGTCGGGGAGCTGTTTTTT.

The chain is built from TRBV27 and TRBJ1-4; unclear D gene. Germline CDR1 and CDR2: MNHEY and SMNVEV (reference sequence). The CDR3 runs 15 residues. Trimming took 2 bases from V and 12 from J, leaving 19 bases between them. The CDR3 DNA follows: TGTGCCAGCAGTTTACGACGGATGGGCGTATCGGAACTGTTTTTT. Residues: CASSLRRMGVSELFF.